This T cell receptor (beta chain) was observed in a study of blood T cell repertoires in COVID-19. About the study: Samples representing acute and convalescent COVID-19 were sourced from the United States, Italy and Spain.

Trimming took 4 bases from V and 9 from J; bases not matched to a gene: 18. The CDR3 length is 17 residues. Germline V gene data show CDR1 as MGHRA and CDR2 as YSYEKL. The protocol was immunoSEQ multiplex PCR, while the TCRdb copy is restricted to in-frame clones and leaves out a portion. The table lists roughly 230,000 clones, about 83% of them singletons. This chain uses TRBV4-1 with TRBJ2-1; 7 bases map to TRBD1. The sample comprised peripheral blood. The clonotype originates from a human donor in a cohort sampled during active COVID-19. CDR3: CASSPSRGRGILGEQFF. CDR3 DNA sequence: TGCGCCAGCAGCCCCTCCAGGGGCAGGGGGATTTTAGGTGAGCAGTTCTTC.